This T cell receptor (beta chain) was profiled in a study of T cells after yellow fever vaccination. Looking at the study overall: SMART-Seq v4 Ultra Low Input handled preparation of low-cell-number fractions.

Study findings and constraints: Relatively few clonotypes were ones that appeared in both CD4 and CD8 compartments. Peaking faster, on day 5 versus 15, the secondary response was nonetheless weaker.

The CDR3 length is 16 residues. With 0 bases clipped from V and 4 bases from J, the junction kept 8 bases outside the gene matches. Germline CDR1 SGDLS, CDR2 YYNGEE. This clonotype showed up just a few times. The antigen remains unidentified. As TCR cDNA was made by 5'RACE template switching, a universal primer site and UMIs were added. TCRdb reanalysed the 5' RACE reads using MiXCR and keeps one entry per CDR3 protein. This table has 300,000 or so distinct CDR3 sequences, approximately 4% appearing once. The rearrangement joins TRBV9 to TRBJ1-2, with 8 positions matching TRBD1. Sequenced here: PBMCs, sampled 5 days after the yellow fever booster vaccination. The clonotype comes from a man aged 18-30 years who received the YFV17D yellow fever vaccine. Here the CDR3 DNA reads TGTGCCAGCAGCGTAGCTCCCGGACAGGGCCCCTATGGCTACACCTTC. It codes for CASSVAPGQGPYGYTF.